These 12 T cell receptor beta chains were sequenced from one sample in a study of CD8 T cells in ankylosing spondylitis. TCRdb re-called the 5' RACE reads through MiXCR, storing one row per CDR3 protein. Of 180,000 or so distinct CDR3 sequences in the sample, under 14% were seen once. Material: blood, either unsorted or a sorted T cell fraction (not recorded which). The receptors derive from a male donor with ankylosing spondylitis or in good health (not recorded which).

This clonotype was picked up many times. The genes are TRBV24-1 and TRBJ2-4; 8 nucleotides align to TRBD1. Trimming removed 2 bases from V and 1 base from J; junction bases left unmatched: 6. This CDR3 region has 17 residues. Germline lookup yields CDR1 KGHDR and CDR2 SFDVKD. The CDR3 protein is CATSDSGGEIAKNIQYF. CDR3 DNA: TGTGCCACCAGTGATTCAGGGGGCGAGATTGCCAAAAACATTCAGTACTTC.

This clonotype was recorded many times. This chain links TRBV11-2 with TRBJ1-1, with unresolved D. In germline, CDR1 is SGHAT, CDR2 FQNNGV. The V and J ends lost 4 bases and 10 bases respectively, with 10 bases between them. This CDR3 has 11 amino acids. As DNA, the CDR3 is TGTGCCAGCAGCTCGTACAGTGGAGCTTTCTTT. This sequence encodes CASSSYSGAFF.

This clonotype was observed at least ten times. V is TRBV6-6 and J is TRBJ2-1; 7 bases align to TRBD2. The CDR3 is made up of 11 amino acids. CDR1 and CDR2 (germline): MNHNY, SVGAGI (reference sequence). After removal of 9 bases from V and 6 bases from J, the junction contained 2 bases not matched to a gene. CDR3 amino acids: CASQRGNEQFF. The CDR3 DNA reads as TGTGCCAGTCAGCGGGGCAATGAGCAGTTCTTC.

This clonotype has more than one count but fewer than ten. V is TRBV11-2 and J is TRBJ2-3; TRBD2 is a possible D gene (6 bases). Trimming took 4 bases from V and 9 from J, leaving 14 bases between them. Germline CDR1 is SGHAT and CDR2 is FQNNGV. This CDR3 comprises 13 residues. CDR3 amino acids: CASSSLRDLTQYF. As DNA, the CDR3 is TGTGCCAGCAGCTCCCTGCGGGACTTAACGCAGTATTTT.

This sequence joins TRBV7-9 and TRBJ2-1; the D gene is possibly TRBD2 (6 bases). Per the germline V gene, CDR1 is SEHNR and CDR2 is FQNEAQ (reference sequence). The CDR3 has 14 residues. The V end was cut by 4 bases, the J end by 7 bases, with 14 bases between. Written as DNA, the CDR3 is TGTGCCAGCAGCTCGACCGGTAGCGGTAATGAGCAGTTCTTC. Its protein product is CASSSTGSGNEQFF.

The gene calls are TRBV5-1 and TRBJ1-2; TRBD1 aligns across 11 bases. In germline, CDR1 is SGHRS, CDR2 YFSETQ. V shed 3 bases and J 10 bases; nucleotides not matched to a gene: 8. The CDR3 runs to 14 residues. CDR3 bases: TGCGCCAGCAGCTCCCGGACAGGGGGCGATGCCTACACCTTC. Residues: CASSSRTGGDAYTF.

This clonotype has ten or more counts. This sequence joins TRBV11-2 and TRBJ2-1; 8 nucleotides line up with TRBD2. Germline CDR1 and CDR2: SGHAT and FQNNGV. The junction had 4 bases not matched to a gene; V was cut back by 3 bases and J by 0 bases. The CDR3 covers 16 residues. CDR3 sequence (DNA): TGTGCCAGCAGCTTTTCAGCGGGGGACTCCTACAATGAGCAGTTCTTC. This codes for CASSFSAGDSYNEQFF.

The sample holds many counts of this clonotype. V and J are TRBV6-1 and TRBJ2-7; D ambiguous. The CDR3 length is 14 residues. The V gene's germline CDR1 is MNHNS and CDR2 SASEGT. V lost 0 bases to trimming and J lost 0 bases, with 6 bases between them. The CDR3 nucleotides are TGTGCCAGCAGTGAAGCGAGTAACTCCTACGAGCAGTACTTC. Translation: CASSEASNSYEQYF.

The CDR3 region is CASSLSLGAPPGNTIYF. CDR3 DNA sequence: TGTGCCAGCAGCTTAAGCCTCGGGGCCCCCCCTGGAAACACCATATATTTT. The V and J genes are TRBV11-2 and TRBJ1-3; TRBD1 might be the D (5 bases). The V end lost 2 bases, the J end lost 2 bases, and 16 bases lay between the germline ends. The germline gives CDR1 SGHAT, CDR2 FQNNGV. The CDR3 runs to 17 residues.

In this sample, this clonotype turned up many times. The V gene is TRBV5-1, the J gene TRBJ2-2; maybe TRBD2 (6 bases). V was shortened by 0 bases and J by 7 bases, with 13 bases between the two germline ends. The CDR3 length is 15 residues. CDR1 and CDR2 from the germline V gene are SGHRS and YFSETQ. CDR3 in amino acids: CASSLEPSDGGELFF. As DNA, the CDR3 is TGCGCCAGCAGCTTGGAACCTAGCGATGGCGGGGAGCTGTTTTTT.

This clonotype was observed many times. The chain employs TRBV12-3 or TRBV12-4 and TRBJ1-5; D is unclear. The CDR3 is 13 amino acids. Between the trimmed V and J ends, which lost 6 bases and 6 bases, there was a span of 12 bases. The CDR3 DNA reads as TGTGCCAGCAGCAGATCGGGAGGTCAGCCCCAGCATTTT. Translation: CASSRSGGQPQHF.

Many counts were recorded for this clonotype. This chain joins TRBV5-1 and TRBJ2-7, with a possible D match to TRBD1 (5 bases). The CDR3 has 12 amino acids. V was trimmed by 4 bases and J by 4 bases, leaving 9 bases between them. In germline, CDR1 is SGHRS, CDR2 YFSETQ. The CDR3 sequence is CASSAQGYEQYF. CDR3 in DNA: TGCGCCAGCAGCGCTCAGGGATACGAGCAGTACTTC.